This entry lists 28 T cell receptor beta chains sequenced from one sample in a study. One entry per CDR3 protein, called by TCRdb with MiXCR from the RT-PCR reads. The sample lists around 700,000 distinct CDR3 sequences, 13% to 15% seen once, with roughly 3.9% in the top ten. The sequenced material came from memory CD4+ T cells from blood. These receptors all stem from a female donor in good health, serving as a healthy control.

This chain joins TRBV2 and TRBJ2-5; TRBD1 agrees at 7 bases. CDR1 and CDR2 from the germline V gene are SNHLY and FYNNEI. V trimming: 7 bases; J trimming: 2 bases; junction bases outside the gene matches: 7. This CDR3 spans 14 amino acids. CDR3 sequence reads: CASTRDSTQETQYF. The CDR3 DNA follows: TGTGCCAGCACCCGGGACAGTACACAAGAGACCCAGTACTTC.

This clonotype has ten or more counts. The rearrangement joins TRBV7-2 to TRBJ1-2, with 7 bases that match TRBD1. The CDR3 has 12 amino acids. With V trimmed by 5 bases and J by 7 bases, 4 bases remained unmatched. Germline CDR1 reads SGHTA; CDR2 reads FQGNSA. The CDR3 loop reads CASSRNRGGYTF. The CDR3 DNA reads TGTGCCAGCAGCCGGAACAGGGGTGGCTACACCTTC.

This clonotype was counted ten times or more. The V call is TRBV7-2, the J call TRBJ2-3; perhaps TRBD1 as D (7 bases). CDR3 length equals 15 residues. Per the germline V gene, CDR1 is SGHTA and CDR2 is FQGNSA. The V end lost 6 bases, the J end lost 6 bases, and 19 bases lay between the germline ends. In DNA, the CDR3 is TGTGCCAGCAGTCTGGGGACAGTGGGACTCGATACGCAGTATTTT. Translation: CASSLGTVGLDTQYF. The complete variable domain, with remaining parts taken from reference TRBV7-2 and TRBJ2-3, reads GAGVSQSPSNKVTEKGKDVELRCDPISGHTALYWYRQSLGQGLEFLIYFQGNSAPDKSGLPSDRFSAERTGGSVSTLTIQRTQQEDSAVYLCASSLGTVGLDTQYFGPGTRLTVL.

V gene TRBV5-1 combines with J gene TRBJ1-6; 7 nucleotides align to TRBD1. The V gene's germline CDR1 is SGHRS and CDR2 YFSETQ. This CDR3 has 13 amino acids. The V and J ends lost 4 bases and 5 bases, in that order; junction bases with no gene match: 0. The chain's CDR3 is CASSDRDNSPLHF. For the CDR3, the DNA is TGCGCCAGCAGCGACAGGGATAATTCACCCCTCCACTTT.

There are a few counts of this clonotype. This chain uses TRBV6-2 or TRBV6-3 with TRBJ2-1, with 11 bases that match TRBD2. This CDR3 has 17 residues. V lost 6 bases to trimming and J lost 3 bases; unmatched junction nucleotides: 10. Looked up from germline, CDR1 is MNHEY and CDR2 is SVGEGT. CDR3 nucleotide sequence: TGTGCCAGCAGGGGGCCCTTGGGACTAGCGGTCTACAATGAGCAGTTCTTC. It translates to CASRGPLGLAVYNEQFF.

The table lists this clonotype with many counts. The genes are TRBV6-2 or TRBV6-3 and TRBJ2-7, with D maybe TRBD2 (6 bases). This CDR3 contains 12 residues. The V gene's germline CDR1 is MNHEY and CDR2 SVGEGT. Trimming took 4 bases from V and 7 from J, leaving 11 bases between them. The CDR3 DNA sequence: TGTGCCAGCAGTTCTGCAAGCGGGGAGCAGTACTTC. Its protein product is CASSSASGEQYF.

There are many counts of this clonotype. The gene calls are TRBV28 and TRBJ1-5; D unclear. From germline, CDR1 is MDHEN and CDR2 SYDVKM. V gave up 5 bases and J gave up 9 bases, with 8 bases separating them. This CDR3 contains 11 residues. CDR3 sequence: CASSERWPQHF. CDR3 sequence (DNA): TGTGCCAGCAGTGAGCGATGGCCCCAGCATTTT.

This clonotype occurred a few times. V is TRBV6-2 or TRBV6-3 and J is TRBJ2-7; D perhaps matches TRBD2 (5 bases). Germline CDR1 reads MNHEY; CDR2 reads SVGEGT. The length of the CDR3 is 13 residues. Trimming removed 6 bases at V and 1 base at J, with 10 bases between. The CDR3 DNA sequence: TGTGCCAGCAGCTGGCGCGGGTCCTACGAGCAGTACTTC. Translating it yields CASSWRGSYEQYF.

This clonotype has more than one count but fewer than ten. The chain carries TRBV6-6 and TRBJ1-5; a possible D gene is TRBD1 (5 bases). Trimming removed 2 bases from V and 2 bases from J, with 10 bases in between. Looked up from germline, CDR1 is MNHNY and CDR2 is SVGAGI (reference sequence). CDR3 length: 15 residues. CDR3 loop: CASSYKQGGNQPQHF. CDR3 bases: TGTGCCAGCAGTTACAAGCAGGGTGGCAATCAGCCCCAGCATTTT.

The chain combines TRBV27 with TRBJ2-4, with D unresolved. This CDR3 contains 15 residues. V gave up 4 bases and J gave up 0 bases, with 10 bases separating them. Germline lookup yields CDR1 MNHEY and CDR2 SMNVEV (reference sequence). The CDR3 region has the DNA TGTGCCAGCAGTTCCTCCCAGCTAGCCAAAAACATTCAGTACTTC. Amino acids: CASSSSQLAKNIQYF.

This clonotype was seen a few times. The chain is built from TRBV9 and TRBJ2-5; possible D gene TRBD2, 7 bases. CDR1 SGDLS and CDR2 YYNGEE come from the germline V gene. This CDR3 has 14 amino acids. Trimming pared 0 bases from V and 4 bases from J, leaving 10 bases between. CDR3 residues: CASSVVGGLETQYF. The CDR3 DNA follows: TGTGCCAGCAGCGTAGTCGGGGGGCTAGAGACCCAGTACTTC.

This clonotype showed up just a few times. The rearrangement links TRBV7-2 to TRBJ2-7, with 9 bases matching TRBD2. Germline trimming cut 5 bases from V and 4 bases from J; bases unmatched to any gene: 15. Germline lookup yields CDR1 SGHTA and CDR2 FQGNSA. There are 17 residues in the CDR3. The CDR3 DNA follows: TGTGCCAGCAGCCCTTCGTATCCGGGACTAGCACCATACGAGCAGTACTTC. The encoded protein is CASSPSYPGLAPYEQYF.

This chain joins TRBV20-1 and TRBJ1-2; no clear D gene. Germline assignment: CDR1 DFQATT and CDR2 SNEGSKA (reference sequence). The CDR3 length is 13 residues. Deletions cut 5 bases from V and 2 bases from J, with 12 bases between. The CDR3 nucleotides are TGCAGTGCTCGCGCCTCTGTCAACTATGGCTACACCTTC. Protein sequence: CSARASVNYGYTF.

V gene TRBV28 combines with J gene TRBJ2-3; 9 nucleotides match TRBD1. Germline V gene data show CDR1 as MDHEN and CDR2 as SYDVKM. The CDR3 consists of 15 residues. V lost 5 bases to trimming and J lost 7 bases; unmatched junction nucleotides: 10. The CDR3 here is CASSPSGQGRNTQYF. The DNA for the CDR3 is TGTGCCAGCAGTCCTTCTGGACAGGGGCGAAATACGCAGTATTTT.

The chain couples TRBV7-2 to TRBJ1-4, with D possibly matching TRBD1 (5 bases). V was pared by 5 bases and J by 8 bases, with 18 bases between. Germline CDR1 is SGHTA and CDR2 is FQGNSA. The CDR3 consists of 15 residues. CDR3 loop: CASSLPTAGGEKLFF. Written as DNA, the CDR3 is TGTGCCAGCAGCCTACCGACAGCTGGGGGGGAAAAACTGTTTTTT.

This clonotype was observed a few times. The V call is TRBV20-1, the J call TRBJ2-3, with 9 positions matching TRBD1. This CDR3 spans 15 amino acids. V shed 7 bases, J shed 2 bases, and the junction held 10 bases outside the gene matches. Germline CDR1 and CDR2: DFQATT and SNEGSKA (reference sequence). CDR3 sequence (DNA): TGCAGTGTCGCGAAGGGACAGGGCAACACAGATACGCAGTATTTT. Protein product: CSVAKGQGNTDTQYF.

This clonotype was seen at least ten times. This chain joins TRBV15 and TRBJ1-1, with D maybe TRBD1 (5 bases). The V gene lost 5 bases and the J gene lost 4 bases, with 17 bases spanning the gap. CDR3 length: 15 residues. Germline V CDR1 and CDR2: LNHNV, YYDKDF (reference sequence). Here the CDR3 reads CATSARDSRSTEAFF. For the CDR3, the DNA is TGTGCCACCAGCGCCCGGGACTCCCGCTCCACTGAAGCTTTCTTT.

This clonotype was counted many times. The chain joins TRBV5-6 to TRBJ1-2; 8 bases match TRBD1. Germline CDR1 and CDR2: SGHDT and YYEEEE. Trimming removed 4 bases from V and 4 bases from J; junction bases left unmatched: 9. This CDR3 has 15 residues. The CDR3 DNA is TGTGCCAGCAGCCCATCGACAGGGGCAAGCTATGGCTACACCTTC. Its translation: CASSPSTGASYGYTF.

This clonotype was counted once. The chain couples TRBV28 to TRBJ1-1; D may be TRBD1 (5 bases). The germline V and J ends were trimmed by 3 bases and 6 bases, with 14 bases remaining between them. The CDR3 is 14 amino acids. Germline V CDR1 and CDR2: MDHEN, SYDVKM. CDR3 nucleotide sequence: TGTGCCAGCAGTTTTGGCAGGGCTCAGTCTGAAGCTTTCTTT. It encodes CASSFGRAQSEAFF.

This sequence joins TRBV21-1 and TRBJ2-3; the table calls TRBD1, which could not be checked here. TRBV21-1 is tagged as a pseudogene. CDR3 size: 16 residues. The CDR3 DNA reads as TGTGCCAGCAGCAAAGAGGGGGTCTGGTGCACAGATACGCAGTATTTT. Translating gives CASSKEGVWCTDTQYF.

At least ten counts were recorded for this clonotype. This chain joins TRBV5-1 and TRBJ2-1, with D possibly matching TRBD1 (5 bases). Germline V lookup: CDR1 SGHRS, CDR2 YFSETQ. Trimming pared 4 bases from V and 4 bases from J, leaving 9 bases between. The CDR3 is 13 residues long. In DNA, the CDR3 is TGCGCCAGCAGCCCCCAGGGTTACAATGAGCAGTTCTTC. Amino acid sequence: CASSPQGYNEQFF.

This clonotype was found a few times. The genes are TRBV5-6 and TRBJ2-7; no definite D call. Per germline, CDR1 SGHDT and CDR2 YYEEEE. The ends were cut back, 3 bases at V and 7 bases at J, with 17 bases in the middle. The CDR3 contains 14 residues. In DNA, the CDR3 is TGTGCCAGCAGCTGGATGAGGAGCTCCGCGGAGCAGTACTTC. Protein sequence: CASSWMRSSAEQYF.

V usage is TRBV12-3 or TRBV12-4 and J usage is TRBJ1-1, with D possibly TRBD1 on 5 matching bases. CDR3 length: 12 amino acids. V lost 6 bases and J 7 bases, leaving 12 bases between the germline ends. CDR3 sequence: CASRGFRGEAFF. CDR3 DNA sequence: TGTGCCAGCAGGGGATTTAGGGGTGAAGCTTTCTTT.

The V gene is TRBV28, the J gene TRBJ1-1; D is perhaps TRBD1 (5 bases). V lost 3 bases, J lost 5 bases, and 16 bases lay in between. The CDR3 extends over 15 amino acids. Per the germline V gene, CDR1 is MDHEN and CDR2 is SYDVKM. In DNA, the CDR3 is TGTGCCAGCAGTTTGGCGGCGGGGCTTAGGACTGAAGCTTTCTTT. Translating gives CASSLAAGLRTEAFF.

This clonotype was seen repeatedly, ten times or more. This sequence joins TRBV10-3 and TRBJ1-1, with no clear D. The germline gives CDR1 ENHRY, CDR2 SYGVKD. Trimming took 7 bases from V and 3 from J, leaving 12 bases between them. This CDR3 spans 13 amino acids. DNA for the CDR3: TGTGCCATCAACCGGGAACGGTACACTGAAGCTTTCTTT. It is translated as CAINRERYTEAFF.

The rearrangement joins TRBV19 to TRBJ2-1; 9 bases line up with TRBD1. The germline V gene encodes CDR1 LNHDA and CDR2 SQIVND (reference sequence). The CDR3 has 15 amino acids. The V segment lost 4 bases and the J segment 4 bases; nucleotides outside the gene matches: 5. The CDR3 reads CASSSRQGGYNEQFF. In DNA form, the CDR3 reads TGTGCCAGTAGTAGTAGACAGGGGGGTTACAATGAGCAGTTCTTC.

The chain is built from TRBV3-1 and TRBJ2-7; D not resolved. This CDR3 is built from 12 residues. With 1 base removed from V and 7 bases from J, the gap between germline ends came to 8 bases. CDR1 and CDR2 from the germline V gene are LGHDT and YNNKEL (reference sequence). The CDR3 spells CASSQGLDEQYF. CDR3 DNA sequence: TGTGCCAGCAGCCAAGGACTTGATGAGCAGTACTTC.

The chain couples TRBV20-1 to TRBJ2-5; D is tentatively TRBD1 or TRBD2 (6 bases each). Germline loops: CDR1 DFQATT, CDR2 SNEGSKA (reference sequence). The CDR3 runs 15 residues. The ends were cut back, 5 bases at V and 3 bases at J, with 19 bases in the middle. The CDR3: CSAGGGTGVEETQYF. The CDR3, as DNA: TGCAGTGCTGGAGGGGGGACGGGAGTGGAAGAGACCCAGTACTTC.